This TCR beta chain stems from a study of identical twins. Unique molecular identifiers were present on cDNA, and template switching added a universal primer site. One entry per CDR3 protein results from TCRdb running MiXCR on the 5' RACE reads. The repertoire consists of roughly 710,000 distinct CDR3 sequences, with 5.5% to 7.5% occurring once and the leading ten covering around 1.9%. Everyone who donated was a healthy Caucasian. This CDR3 is built from 17 residues. V lost 1 base to trimming and J lost 9 bases; unmatched junction nucleotides: 17. Germline V gene sequence: CDR1 MNHEY, CDR2 SMNVEV (reference sequence). The table lists this clonotype with a few counts. What it binds is not known. General study points: Fewer insertions characterized abundant cord blood beta clonotypes, whereas memory repertoires showed none. Findings depended on cross-sectional statistics rather than tracking the same donors.

The sequencing sample was made of naive T cells sorted from blood. The sequence derives from a man between 18 and 35 years old in good health. The chain is built from TRBV27 and TRBJ2-7, with 8 bases identical to TRBD1. CDR3: CASSLFSTTGVQGGQYF. The CDR3 DNA reads TGTGCCAGCAGTTTATTCTCGACGACAGGGGTCCAGGGGGGGCAGTACTTC.